This T cell receptor beta chain was recovered during a study of CD8 T cells in ankylosing spondylitis. Regarding the study as a whole: Disease-linked clones were reportedly significantly enriched in matched ankylosing spondylitis synovial fluid. Earlier reports found some motif variants in synovial fluid and blood in reactive arthritis. A TCR beta motif of about eight highly homologous variants seemed to mark ankylosing spondylitis blood.

TCRdb reprocessed the 5' RACE reads with MiXCR, giving one entry per CDR3 protein. Of 400,000 or so distinct CDR3 sequences in the sample, about 24% were seen once. For this clonotype: Its target is unknown.

Germline CDR1 and CDR2: LNHDA and SQIVND (reference sequence). V gave up 4 bases and J gave up 3 bases; unmatched junction bases: 5. The CDR3 has 15 amino acids. Sequenced material: blood, either unsorted or a sorted T cell fraction (not recorded which). The V and J genes are TRBV19 and TRBJ2-7; 11 bases line up with TRBD2. The sequence was collected from a male donor with ankylosing spondylitis. The CDR3 bases are TGTGCCAGTAGTACCACCGGGACTAGCGGCTACGAGCAGTACTTC. As protein: CASSTTGTSGYEQYF.